This is a list of T cell receptor beta chains from one sample in a study of blood T cell repertoires in COVID-19. TCRdb's copy holds only in-frame clones and misses some; the assay was immunoSEQ multiplex PCR. The data contain approximately 340,000 clones, over 70% of them singletons. The sample comprised peripheral blood. The receptors were gathered from a man between 25 and 39 years old with active or convalescent COVID-19. Each CDR3 is given with its conserved first and last residue. The D gene is left open where the match is weak. Size values are once, few and many counts, or a class for expanded clones, and some rows have none.

D,J,size,V,CDR3,DNA
TRBD2,TRBJ2-1,NA,TRBV11-3,CASSLEASGYNEQFF,TGTGCCAGCAGCTTGGAAGCTAGCGGCTACAATGAGCAGTTCTTC
TRBD1,TRBJ1-4,NA,TRBV28,CASTRQGAFSTNEKLFF,TGTGCCAGCACTAGACAGGGGGCATTTTCGACTAATGAAAAACTGTTTTTT
NA,TRBJ2-3,few,TRBV6-2/TRBV6-3,CASSYSGPGYTDTQYF,TGTGCCAGCAGTTATAGTGGGCCCGGATACACCGATACGCAGTATTTT
NA,TRBJ1-2,NA,TRBV6-5,CASSYSGLTYYGYTF,TGTGCCAGCAGTTACTCGGGACTCACTTACTATGGCTACACCTTC
NA,TRBJ1-3,NA,TRBV28,CASSLRPNTIYF,TGTGCCAGCAGTTTACGTCCCAACACCATATATTTT
NA,TRBJ2-7,NA,TRBV7-2,CASSLAAGLYEQYF,TGTGCCAGCAGCTTAGCGGCAGGGCTCTACGAGCAGTACTTC
TRBD2,TRBJ2-7,NA,TRBV5-4,CASSGGRERSSYEQYF,TGTGCCAGCAGCGGAGGGCGGGAGAGGAGCTCCTACGAGCAGTACTTC
NA,TRBJ2-7,NA,TRBV18,CASSQGVGSGSYEQYF,TGTGCCAGCTCCCAGGGCGTCGGTAGCGGCAGCTACGAGCAGTACTTC
NA,TRBJ2-7,NA,TRBV6-2/TRBV6-3,CASSYHPAGYEQYF,TGTGCCAGCAGTTACCATCCAGCGGGCTACGAGCAGTACTTC
TRBD1,TRBJ2-5,once,TRBV3-1/TRBV3-2,CASSPTGIQETQYF,TGTGCCAGCAGCCCGACAGGGATCCAAGAGACCCAGTACTTC
TRBD2,TRBJ2-3,once,TRBV24-1,CATSDLGRGMDTQYF,TGTGCCACCAGTGATTTGGGGCGGGGGATGGATACGCAGTATTTT
TRBD2,TRBJ2-3,NA,TRBV7-2,CASSPPTSGGSRDTQYF,TGTGCCAGCAGCCCGCCGACTAGCGGGGGGTCTCGGGATACGCAGTATTTT
TRBD1,TRBJ2-2,NA,TRBV7-6,CASSLDRDRGRKGELFF,TGTGCCAGCAGTCTGGACCGGGACAGGGGGCGGAAGGGGGAGCTGTTTTTT
TRBD2,TRBJ2-1,many,TRBV7-9,CATGLAGASEQFF,TGTGCCACCGGTCTAGCGGGAGCGAGTGAGCAGTTCTTC
TRBD2,TRBJ2-3,NA,TRBV19,CASSWGGGTDTQYF,TGTGCCAGTAGTTGGGGGGGAGGGACAGATACGCAGTATTTT
TRBD1,TRBJ2-7,few,TRBV30,CAWSAGDRGSYEQYF,TGTGCCTGGAGCGCCGGGGACAGGGGGTCCTACGAGCAGTACTTC
NA,TRBJ2-7,NA,TRBV29-1,CSVMGPVPVYEQYF,TGCAGCGTTATGGGGCCAGTCCCCGTCTACGAGCAGTACTTC
TRBD2,TRBJ2-7,NA,TRBV7-2,CASRGLAGAQDEQYF,TGTGCCAGCAGGGGACTAGCGGGGGCTCAAGACGAGCAGTACTTC
TRBD1,TRBJ1-6,many,TRBV4-2,CASSLPTGNNSPLHF,TGTGCCAGCAGCCTCCCGACAGGGAACAATTCACCCCTCCACTTT
NA,TRBJ1-2,NA,TRBV30,CAWSVLPLRDYGYTF,TGTGCCTGGAGTGTACTCCCTCTAAGAGACTATGGCTACACCTTC
NA,TRBJ1-2,few,TRBV11-2,CASSLADNYGYTF,TGTGCCAGCAGCTTGGCCGATAACTATGGCTACACCTTC
NA,TRBJ2-1,NA,TRBV5-4,CASSLDMAASSYNEQFF,TGTGCCAGCAGCTTGGATATGGCTGCTAGCTCCTACAATGAGCAGTTCTTC
NA,TRBJ1-2,NA,TRBV30,CAWSVTSTVGYTF,TGTGCCTGGAGTGTAACCTCAACAGTTGGCTACACCTTC
TRBD1,TRBJ1-1,NA,TRBV29-1,CSAPSGTVNTEAFF,TGCAGCGCACCTTCCGGGACAGTGAACACTGAAGCTTTCTTT
NA,TRBJ2-1,NA,TRBV18,CASSPGAAVNNEQFF,TGTGCCAGCTCACCAGGGGCTGCGGTCAACAATGAGCAGTTCTTC
NA,TRBJ2-7,NA,TRBV4-3,CASSQLTGSRQYF,TGCGCCAGCAGCCAATTAACAGGGTCGAGGCAGTACTTC
NA,TRBJ1-5,NA,TRBV9,CASSVGADNQPQHF,TGTGCCAGCAGCGTAGGGGCAGATAATCAGCCCCAGCATTTT
NA,TRBJ1-2,few,TRBV19,CASSTGGGAGYGYTF,TGTGCCAGTAGTACTGGCGGGGGGGCTGGCTATGGCTACACCTTC
TRBD1,TRBJ2-6,NA,TRBV28,CASSLPGGGGANVLTF,TGTGCCAGCAGTTTACCAGGGGGCGGTGGGGCCAACGTCCTGACTTTC
NA,TRBJ2-5,NA,TRBV6-6,CASSYRRETQYF,TGTGCCAGCAGTTACAGGAGGGAGACCCAGTACTTC
NA,TRBJ2-3,NA,TRBV6-2/TRBV6-3,CASSKPRKVLATSTDTQYF,TGTGCCAGCAGCAAACCTCGAAAGGTGCTAGCGACTAGCACAGATACGCAGTATTTT
TRBD2,TRBJ2-2,NA,TRBV5-4,CASSLEGGPGRELFF,TGTGCCAGCAGCTTGGAGGGAGGGCCGGGCAGGGAGCTGTTTTTT
NA,TRBJ2-3,NA,TRBV5-8,CASSLQRSSTQYF,TGTGCCAGCAGCTTGCAGCGGTCCTCCACGCAGTATTTT
NA,TRBJ1-5,NA,TRBV5-4,CASSFYGDQPQHF,TGTGCCAGCAGCTTCTACGGGGATCAGCCCCAGCATTTT
TRBD2,TRBJ2-7,once,TRBV10-3,CAISEPGAGGTYEQYF,TGTGCCATCAGTGAACCGGGGGCGGGAGGAACCTACGAGCAGTACTTC